Listed here are 3 T cell receptor beta chains from one sample, sequenced in a study of shared clonotypes between healthy human individuals. TCRdb's copy holds only in-frame clones and misses some; the assay was immunoSEQ multiplex PCR. The repertoire has 850,000 to 1,100,000 clones, roughly 80% of them found once; the top ten carry approximately 0.95%. Sequenced material: memory CD4+ T cells from PBMCs. Subset defined: CD45RA-negative fraction. All receptors derive from a man in his late teens or twenties in good health. Some clones in this sample may be carry-over from other donors' samples.

The chain has TRBV9 and TRBJ1-1, with D unclear. This CDR3 spans 15 amino acids. Germline V CDR1 and CDR2: SGDLS, YYNGEE. V lost 0 bases and J lost 11, with 20 bases in between. CDR3 in amino acids: CASSVDGRLGAEAFF. CDR3 in DNA: TGTGCCAGCAGCGTAGATGGCAGGTTAGGTGCGGAGGCTTTCTTT. The variable domain in full, completed from reference TRBV9 and TRBJ1-1, reads DSGVTQTPKHLITATGQRVTLRCSPRSGDLSVYWYQQSLDQGLQFLIQYYNGEERAKGNILERFSAQQFPDLHSELNLSSLELGDSALYFCASSVDGRLGAEAFFGQGTRLTVV.

V is TRBV7-9 and J is TRBJ2-5; 13 nucleotides match TRBD2. The CDR3 extends over 17 amino acids. Trimming at V came to 5 bases and at J to 2 bases, leaving 8 bases not matched to a gene. Germline CDR1 is SEHNR and CDR2 is FQNEAQ (reference sequence). CDR3 coding DNA: TGTGCCAGCAGCCTTGGACTAGCGGGAGTACTTCAAGAGACCCAGTACTTC. As protein: CASSLGLAGVLQETQYF.

V is TRBV5-1 and J is TRBJ2-7; 8 positions match TRBD2. This CDR3 has 15 amino acids. In germline, CDR1 is SGHRS, CDR2 YFSETQ. The trim removed 2 bases at V and 6 bases at J, leaving 10 bases unmatched. The CDR3 DNA follows: TGCGCCAGCAGCTTTGGAGCGGGAGTATCCGGCGAGCAGTACTTC. Translating it yields CASSFGAGVSGEQYF.